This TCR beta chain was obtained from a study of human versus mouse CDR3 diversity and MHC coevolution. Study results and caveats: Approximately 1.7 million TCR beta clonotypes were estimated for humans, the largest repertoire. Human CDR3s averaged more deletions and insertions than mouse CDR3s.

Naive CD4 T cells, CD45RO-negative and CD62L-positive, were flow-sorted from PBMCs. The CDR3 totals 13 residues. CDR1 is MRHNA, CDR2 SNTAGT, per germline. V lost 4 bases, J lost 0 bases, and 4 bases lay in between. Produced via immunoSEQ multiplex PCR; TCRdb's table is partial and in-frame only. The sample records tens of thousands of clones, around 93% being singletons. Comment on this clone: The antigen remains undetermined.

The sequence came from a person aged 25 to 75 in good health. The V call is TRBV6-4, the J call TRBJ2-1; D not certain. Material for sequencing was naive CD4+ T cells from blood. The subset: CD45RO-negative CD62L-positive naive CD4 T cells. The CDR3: CASSVNSYNEQFF. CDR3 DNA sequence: TGTGCCAGCAGTGTTAACTCCTACAATGAGCAGTTCTTC.